Sequencing of this T cell receptor beta chain was carried out in a study of T-cell memory formation after mild COVID-19. V lost 1 base, J lost 7 bases, and 11 bases lay in between. Germline V gene lookup returns CDR1 LGHDT and CDR2 YNNKEL (reference sequence). CDR3 size: 14 residues. Findings of the study overall: CD4+ bias marked clones expanding day 15 to 37, unlike balanced contracting clones.

TCRdb analysed the 5' RACE reads with MiXCR anew, one entry per CDR3 protein. The table records about 360,000 distinct CDR3 sequences, about an eighth of them present only once. Comments on this clonotype: Its antigen remains unidentified.

Sequenced material: PBMCs or a T cell subset sorted from them (not recorded which). This receptor was identified in a man between 18 and 29 years old who had mild COVID-19 (a few samples of this study predate the infection). Cell type and time point are not known. The chain uses TRBV3-1 and TRBJ1-5, with unresolved D. CDR3 residues: CASSQVRDQQPQHF. CDR3 DNA: TGTGCCAGCAGCCAAGTTAGGGATCAACAGCCCCAGCATTTT.